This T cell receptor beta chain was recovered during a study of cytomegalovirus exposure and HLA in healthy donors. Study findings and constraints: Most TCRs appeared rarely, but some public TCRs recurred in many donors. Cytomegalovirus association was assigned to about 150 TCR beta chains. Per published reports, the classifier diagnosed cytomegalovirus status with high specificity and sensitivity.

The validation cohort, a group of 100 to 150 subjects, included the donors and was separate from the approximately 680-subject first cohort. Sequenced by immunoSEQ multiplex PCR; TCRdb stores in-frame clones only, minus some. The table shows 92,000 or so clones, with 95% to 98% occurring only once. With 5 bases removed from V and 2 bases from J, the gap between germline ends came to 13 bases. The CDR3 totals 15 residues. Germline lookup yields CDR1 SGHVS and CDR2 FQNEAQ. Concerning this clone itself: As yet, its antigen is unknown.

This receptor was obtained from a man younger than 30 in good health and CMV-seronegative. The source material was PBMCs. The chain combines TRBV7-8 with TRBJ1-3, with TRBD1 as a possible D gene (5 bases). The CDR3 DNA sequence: TGTGCCAGCAGCCCTCGGGGGGGGGCTGGAAACACCATATATTTT. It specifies CASSPRGGAGNTIYF. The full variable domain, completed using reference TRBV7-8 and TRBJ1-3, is GAGVSQSPRYKVAKRGQDVALRCDPISGHVSLFWYQQALGQGPEFLTYFQNEAQLDKSGLPSDRFFAERPEGSVSTLKIQRTQQEDSAVYLCASSPRGGAGNTIYFGEGSWLTVV.